This paragraph reports one TCR beta chain. This specimen belongs to a study of blood T cells in healthy people across ages. The CDR3 extends over 16 amino acids. V was pared by 3 bases and J by 9 bases, with 8 bases of the junction left unmatched. A J-beta primer mix and a sample-barcoded 5' primer were used in a second PCR of roughly 6 to 11 cycles. Using its own MiXCR run on the 5' RACE reads, TCRdb lists one record per CDR3 protein. The sample has 800,000 to 950,000 distinct CDR3 sequences; under 35% are singletons. The people who gave samples were healthy Caucasians from Russia, aged roughly 6 to 90. The sample was also linked to a second study, of T cells of mothers and their children. This second report adds: A few mothers and their six children, all healthy Caucasians, donated. Whatever RNA was extracted went entirely into cDNA synthesis, at around 1.6 ug per 15 ul. Sample barcodes and 2-4 random nucleotides came from the second PCR's M1S primer.

The sequenced sample was blood. The receptor comes from a woman in her forties in good health. The chain joins TRBV12-3 or TRBV12-4 to TRBJ2-1, with TRBD2 matching 13 bases. As DNA, the CDR3 is TGTGCCAGCAGTTTCACTGCGGGACTAGCGGGGTTTGAGCAGTTCTTC. Translated: CASSFTAGLAGFEQFF.